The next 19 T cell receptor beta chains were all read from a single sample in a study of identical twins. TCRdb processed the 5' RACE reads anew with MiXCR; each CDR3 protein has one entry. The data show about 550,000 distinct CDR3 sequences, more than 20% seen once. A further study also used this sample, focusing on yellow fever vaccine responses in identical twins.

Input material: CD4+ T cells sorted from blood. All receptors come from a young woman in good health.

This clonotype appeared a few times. CDR3 bases: TGTGCCATCAGTGATGGGACTAGCGTCGACAATGAGCAGTTCTTC. This gives the protein CAISDGTSVDNEQFF. The chain employs TRBV10-3 and TRBJ2-1, with 10 positions matching TRBD2. Trimming took 3 bases from V and 5 from J; bases not matched to a gene: 4. This CDR3 spans 15 amino acids. Germline values: CDR1 ENHRY, CDR2 SYGVKD.

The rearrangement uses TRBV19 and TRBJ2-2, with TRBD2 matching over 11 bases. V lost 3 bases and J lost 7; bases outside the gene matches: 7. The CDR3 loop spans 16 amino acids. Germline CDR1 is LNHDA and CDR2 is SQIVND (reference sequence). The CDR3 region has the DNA TGTGCCAGTAGTATGACGGGACTAGCGGAAATCGGGGAGCTGTTTTTT. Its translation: CASSMTGLAEIGELFF.

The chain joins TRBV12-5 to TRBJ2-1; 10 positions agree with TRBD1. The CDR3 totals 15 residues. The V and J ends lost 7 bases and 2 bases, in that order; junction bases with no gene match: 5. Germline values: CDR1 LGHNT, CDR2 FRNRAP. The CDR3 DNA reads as TGTGCTAGTGTCCCTGGGACAGGGGCCTACAATGAGCAGTTCTTC. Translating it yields CASVPGTGAYNEQFF.

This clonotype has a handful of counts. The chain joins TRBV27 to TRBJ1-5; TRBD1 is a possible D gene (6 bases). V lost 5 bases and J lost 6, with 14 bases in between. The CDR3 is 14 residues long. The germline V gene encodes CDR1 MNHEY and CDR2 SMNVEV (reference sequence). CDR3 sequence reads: CASSPQGGGQPQHF. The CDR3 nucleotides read TGTGCCAGCAGTCCACAGGGTGGCGGTCAGCCCCAGCATTTT.

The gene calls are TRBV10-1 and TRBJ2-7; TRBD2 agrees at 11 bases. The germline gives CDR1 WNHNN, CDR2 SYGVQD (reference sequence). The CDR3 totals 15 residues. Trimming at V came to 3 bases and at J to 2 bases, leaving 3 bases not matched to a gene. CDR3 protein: CASSELAGDTYEQYF. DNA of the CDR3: TGCGCCAGCAGTGAACTAGCGGGAGATACCTACGAGCAGTACTTC.

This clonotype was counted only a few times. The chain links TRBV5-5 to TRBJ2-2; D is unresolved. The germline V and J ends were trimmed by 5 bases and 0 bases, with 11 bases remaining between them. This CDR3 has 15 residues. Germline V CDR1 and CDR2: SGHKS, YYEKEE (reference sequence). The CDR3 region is CASRRATSNTGELFF. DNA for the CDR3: TGTGCCAGCAGAAGGGCAACCTCGAACACCGGGGAGCTGTTTTTT.

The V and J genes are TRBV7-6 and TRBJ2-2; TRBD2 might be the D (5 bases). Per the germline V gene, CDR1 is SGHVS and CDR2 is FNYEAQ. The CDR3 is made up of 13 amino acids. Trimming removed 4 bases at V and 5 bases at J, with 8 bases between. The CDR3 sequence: CASSSRVTGELFF. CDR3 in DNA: TGTGCCAGCAGCTCGAGGGTAACCGGGGAGCTGTTTTTT.

The CDR3 sequence is CASSLADRGTGELFF. The CDR3, as DNA: TGTGCCAGCAGCTTAGCGGACAGGGGCACCGGGGAGCTGTTTTTT. J is TRBJ2-2 and V is TRBV7-9; 9 bases fit TRBD1. Per the germline V gene, CDR1 is SEHNR and CDR2 is FQNEAQ (reference sequence). The V gene end was trimmed by 0 bases and the J gene end by 4 bases; junction bases not matched to a gene: 0. The CDR3 spans 15 residues.

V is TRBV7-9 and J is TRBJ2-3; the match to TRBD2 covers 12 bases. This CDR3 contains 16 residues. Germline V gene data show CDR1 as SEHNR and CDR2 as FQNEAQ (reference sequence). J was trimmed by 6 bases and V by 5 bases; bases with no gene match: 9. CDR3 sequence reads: CASSAPLAGGVDTQYF. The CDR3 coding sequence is TGTGCCAGCAGCGCCCCTCTAGCGGGGGGGGTCGATACGCAGTATTTT. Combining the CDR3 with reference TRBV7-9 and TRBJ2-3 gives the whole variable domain DTGVSQNPRHKITKRGQNVTFRCDPISEHNRLYWYRQTLGQGPEFLTYFQNEAQLEKSRLLSDRFSAERPKGSFSTLEIQRTEQGDSAMYLCASSAPLAGGVDTQYFGPGTRLTVL.

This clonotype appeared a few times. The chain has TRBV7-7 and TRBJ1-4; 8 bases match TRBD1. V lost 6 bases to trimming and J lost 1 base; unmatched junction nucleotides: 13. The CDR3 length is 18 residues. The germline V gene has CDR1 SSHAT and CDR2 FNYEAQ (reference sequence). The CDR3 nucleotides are TGTGCCAGCAGTTGCACCGGGACAGGCCAACGAACTAATGAAAAACTGTTTTTT. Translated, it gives CASSCTGTGQRTNEKLFF.

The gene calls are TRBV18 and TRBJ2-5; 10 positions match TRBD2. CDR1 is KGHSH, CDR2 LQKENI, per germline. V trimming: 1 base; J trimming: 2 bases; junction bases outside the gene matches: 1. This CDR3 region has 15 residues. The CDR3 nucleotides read TGTGCCAGCTCACCACAGACTAGCGGGCAAGAGACCCAGTACTTC. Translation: CASSPQTSGQETQYF.

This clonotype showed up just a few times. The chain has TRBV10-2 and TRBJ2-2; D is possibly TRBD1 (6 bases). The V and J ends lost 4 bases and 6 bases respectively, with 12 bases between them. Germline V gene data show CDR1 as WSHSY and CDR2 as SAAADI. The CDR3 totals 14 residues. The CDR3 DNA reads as TGCGCCAGCAGTGGACAGGCGAGATCCGGGGAGCTGTTTTTT. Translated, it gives CASSGQARSGELFF.

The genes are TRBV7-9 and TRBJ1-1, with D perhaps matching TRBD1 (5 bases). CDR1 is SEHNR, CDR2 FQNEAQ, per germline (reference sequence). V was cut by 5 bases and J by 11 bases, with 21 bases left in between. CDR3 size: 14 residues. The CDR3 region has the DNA TGTGCCAGCAGCACCATTCTCTTGGGGGACGGGGCTTTCTTT. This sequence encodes CASSTILLGDGAFF. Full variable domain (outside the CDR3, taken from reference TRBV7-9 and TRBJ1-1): DTGVSQNPRHKITKRGQNVTFRCDPISEHNRLYWYRQTLGQGPEFLTYFQNEAQLEKSRLLSDRFSAERPKGSFSTLEIQRTEQGDSAMYLCASSTILLGDGAFFGQGTRLTVV.

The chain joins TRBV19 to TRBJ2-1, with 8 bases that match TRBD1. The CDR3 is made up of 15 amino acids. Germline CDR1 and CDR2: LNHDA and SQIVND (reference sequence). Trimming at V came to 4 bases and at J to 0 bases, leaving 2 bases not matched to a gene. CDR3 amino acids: CASSRTGSSYNEQFF. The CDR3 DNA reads TGTGCCAGTAGTAGGACAGGGAGCTCCTACAATGAGCAGTTCTTC.

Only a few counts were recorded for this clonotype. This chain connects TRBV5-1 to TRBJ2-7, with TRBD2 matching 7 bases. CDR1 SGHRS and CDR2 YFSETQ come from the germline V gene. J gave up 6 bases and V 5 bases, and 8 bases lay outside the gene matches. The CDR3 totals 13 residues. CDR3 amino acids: CASREGGPAEQYF. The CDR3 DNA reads TGCGCCAGCAGGGAGGGAGGGCCGGCCGAGCAGTACTTC. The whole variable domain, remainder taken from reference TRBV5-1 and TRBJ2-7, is KAGVTQTPRYLIKTRGQQVTLSCSPISGHRSVSWYQQTPGQGLQFLFEYFSETQRNKGNFPGRFSGRQFSNSRSEMNVSTLELGDSALYLCASREGGPAEQYFGPGTRLTVT.

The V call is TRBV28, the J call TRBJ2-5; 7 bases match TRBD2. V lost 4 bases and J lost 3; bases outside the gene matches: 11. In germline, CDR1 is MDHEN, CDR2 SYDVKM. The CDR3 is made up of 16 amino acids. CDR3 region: CASSSLGESGEETQYF. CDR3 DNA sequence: TGTGCCAGCAGTTCCCTGGGAGAAAGCGGGGAAGAGACCCAGTACTTC.

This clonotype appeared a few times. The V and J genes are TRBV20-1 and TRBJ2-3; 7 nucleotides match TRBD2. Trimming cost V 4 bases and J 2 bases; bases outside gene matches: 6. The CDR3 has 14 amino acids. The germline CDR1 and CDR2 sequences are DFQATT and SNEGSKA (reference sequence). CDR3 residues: CSAMSSGPTDTQYF. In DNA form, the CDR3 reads TGCAGTGCTATGTCTAGCGGTCCCACAGATACGCAGTATTTT.

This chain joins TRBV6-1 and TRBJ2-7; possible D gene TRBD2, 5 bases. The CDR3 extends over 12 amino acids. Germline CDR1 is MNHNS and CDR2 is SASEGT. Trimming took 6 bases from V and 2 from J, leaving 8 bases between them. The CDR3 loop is CASRAEPYEQYF. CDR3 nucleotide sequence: TGTGCCAGCAGAGCGGAACCCTACGAGCAGTACTTC.

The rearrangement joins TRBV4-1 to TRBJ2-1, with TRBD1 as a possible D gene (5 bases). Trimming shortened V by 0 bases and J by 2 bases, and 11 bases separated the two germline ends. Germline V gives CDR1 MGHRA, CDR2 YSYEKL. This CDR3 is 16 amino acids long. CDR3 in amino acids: CASSQDLGAPYNEQFF. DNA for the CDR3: TGCGCCAGCAGCCAAGATCTTGGGGCCCCCTACAATGAGCAGTTCTTC.